The subject of this entry is one T cell receptor (beta chain). The immunoSEQ assay was v3. Clones were read by immunoSEQ multiplex PCR, and TCRdb kept only the in-frame ones, dropping some. The sample lists about 26,000 clones, about two thirds seen once, with less than 8.5% in the top ten. Trimming shortened V by 0 bases and J by 0 bases, and 14 bases separated the two germline ends. The CDR3 has 17 residues. The germline V gene encodes CDR1 MGHRA and CDR2 YSYEKL. This entry comes from a study of TIL therapy for anti-PD-1-resistant metastatic lung cancer. The time point is: pre-treatment sample, taken before nivolumab and TIL therapy. Tumor tissue came from excised metastases, mostly pleural nodules or supraclavicular lymph nodes. Enrollment ran from October 2017 to January 2020.

The specimen was tumor tissue, collected at baseline. The TCR comes from a person aged 25 to 85 with non-small cell lung cancer. The rearrangement links TRBV4-1 to TRBJ1-2, with a weak D call TRBD1 (5 bases). The CDR3 DNA reads TGCGCCAGCAGCCAAGACGGACCGCCGGGACCTAACTATGGCTACACCTTC. It specifies CASSQDGPPGPNYGYTF.